This passage covers 30 T cell receptor beta chains from one sample sequenced in a study of regulatory T cells in long-lasting Graves disease. CDR3-region Arm-PCR and iRepertoire HTBI primers produced the TCR beta libraries. In TCRdb, the multiplex PCR reads were re-called with MiXCR into one record per CDR3 protein. The sample records 410,000 or so distinct CDR3 sequences, approximately 15% being singletons. Noted time point: newly diagnosed GD, antithyroid drugs for less than 3 months. Extracted PBMC RNA gave rise to the TCR library. These same data were also listed under a study on T cells in Graves' hyperthyroidism and ophthalmopathy.

The sample consisted of peripheral blood mononuclear cells (PBMCs), taken at new diagnosis, from a patient treated with antithyroid drugs. All receptors come from a woman in her thirties with Graves disease.

The rearrangement uses TRBV6-1 and TRBJ2-1; possible D gene TRBD2, 5 bases. CDR1 and CDR2 from the germline V gene are MNHNS and SASEGT. V was pared by 6 bases and J by 0 bases, with 18 bases between. This CDR3 spans 17 amino acids. This chain's CDR3 is CASSPQKKRSSYNEQFF. CDR3 coding DNA: TGTGCCAGCAGCCCACAGAAGAAGCGGAGCTCCTACAATGAGCAGTTCTTC.

The J gene is TRBJ2-6, the V gene TRBV9; D might be TRBD1 (5 bases). The CDR3 runs 18 residues. The germline V gene has CDR1 SGDLS and CDR2 YYNGEE. V was trimmed by 0 bases and J by 0 bases, leaving 13 bases between them. CDR3 sequence reads: CASSVELGRDSGANVLTF. In DNA, the CDR3 is TGTGCCAGCAGCGTAGAGCTTGGCAGGGACTCTGGGGCCAACGTCCTGACTTTC.

This clonotype was counted at least ten times. The chain carries TRBV6-1 and TRBJ2-7; 14 bases align to TRBD2. Germline CDR1 is MNHNS and CDR2 is SASEGT. This CDR3 is 15 amino acids long. Trimming cost V 6 bases and J 4 bases; bases outside gene matches: 5. The CDR3 region is CASSRGTSGSYEQYF. The CDR3 DNA follows: TGTGCCAGCAGCAGGGGGACTAGCGGGAGTTACGAGCAGTACTTC.

This clonotype was counted many times. The genes are TRBV12-3 or TRBV12-4 and TRBJ1-2; the D gene is possibly TRBD1 (5 bases). Trimming removed 6 bases at V and 8 bases at J, with 25 bases between. The CDR3 length is 16 residues. Written as DNA, the CDR3 is TGTGCCAGCAGCCGGACGGGACCTTTACTAACGGACGGCTACACCTTC. Its translation is CASSRTGPLLTDGYTF.

This clonotype was seen ten or more times. The rearrangement uses TRBV28 and TRBJ2-1; D is tentatively TRBD1 or TRBD2 (5 bases each). Germline values: CDR1 MDHEN, CDR2 SYDVKM. The V end lost 5 bases, the J end lost 2 bases, and 13 bases lay between the germline ends. The CDR3 is 15 residues long. The CDR3 DNA reads TGTGCCAGCAGTGTGGGGGACCGGACCTACAATGAGCAGTTCTTC. It yields the protein CASSVGDRTYNEQFF. Full variable domain (outside the CDR3, taken from reference TRBV28 and TRBJ2-1): DVKVTQSSRYLVKRTGEKVFLECVQDMDHENMFWYRQDPGLGLRLIYFSYDVKMKEKGDIPEGYSVSREKKERFSLILESASTNQTSMYLCASSVGDRTYNEQFFGPGTRLTVL.

Only a few counts were recorded for this clonotype. V gene TRBV9 combines with J gene TRBJ2-3; the D gene is possibly TRBD1 (6 bases). The J call may be mistaken, given a closer DNA end match to TRBJ2-5. There are 14 residues in the CDR3. Germline loops: CDR1 SGDLS, CDR2 YYNGEE. CDR3 loop: CASSATGSSGAQYF. CDR3 nucleotide sequence: TGTGCCAGCAGCGCCACAGGGTCATCAGGGGCCCAGTACTTC.

This clonotype was recorded at least ten times. The CDR3 region is CASSPRSGHGYTF. In DNA form, the CDR3 reads TGCGCCAGCAGCCCGAGGTCTGGGCATGGCTACACCTTC. This chain links TRBV5-1 with TRBJ1-2; D is undetermined. The CDR3 is 13 residues long. Trimming removed 4 bases at V and 6 bases at J, with 13 bases between. The germline CDR1 and CDR2 sequences are SGHRS and YFSETQ. Full variable domain (outside the CDR3, taken from reference TRBV5-1 and TRBJ1-2): KAGVTQTPRYLIKTRGQQVTLSCSPISGHRSVSWYQQTPGQGLQFLFEYFSETQRNKGNFPGRFSGRQFSNSRSEMNVSTLELGDSALYLCASSPRSGHGYTFGSGTRLTVV.

V is TRBV3-1 and J is TRBJ1-6; 7 bases line up with TRBD1. Germline CDR1 is LGHDT and CDR2 is YNNKEL (reference sequence). The CDR3 covers 16 residues. V shed 2 bases, J shed 5 bases, and the junction held 6 bases outside the gene matches. CDR3 loop: CASSQRWDSDNSPLHF. CDR3 in DNA: TGTGCCAGCAGCCAAAGGTGGGACAGCGATAATTCACCCCTCCACTTT.

This sequence joins TRBV14 and TRBJ2-7; the D gene is possibly TRBD2 (6 bases). The CDR3 is made up of 16 amino acids. CDR1 and CDR2 from the germline V gene are SGHDN and FVKESK. Trimming removed 1 base at V and 2 bases at J, with 15 bases between. DNA for the CDR3: TGTGCCAGCAGCCAAGGGAGGGGAGTTCCCCCCTACGAGCAGTACTTC. This gives the protein CASSQGRGVPPYEQYF.

This clonotype was seen many times. This chain uses TRBV7-8 with TRBJ1-2, with TRBD1 as a possible D gene (5 bases). The CDR3 loop spans 15 amino acids. Germline CDR1 and CDR2: SGHVS and FQNEAQ. Trimming took 5 bases from V and 0 from J, leaving 13 bases between them. The CDR3 DNA sequence: TGTGCCAGCAGCCCCTACAGGATCCCTAACTATGGCTACACCTTC. It codes for CASSPYRIPNYGYTF.

This clonotype has a count of ten or more. The chain has TRBV7-8 and TRBJ2-7; perhaps TRBD2 as D (6 bases). The CDR3 length is 14 residues. In germline, CDR1 is SGHVS, CDR2 FQNEAQ. V lost 5 bases and J 5 bases, leaving 16 bases between the germline ends. The CDR3 sequence: CASSGWDLAHEQYF. For the CDR3, the DNA is TGTGCCAGCAGCGGGTGGGACTTGGCTCACGAGCAGTACTTC.

This clonotype was detected a few times. The junction does not match germline at one end; this may be a read error. This sequence joins TRBV29-1 and TRBJ2-5, with TRBD2 matching over 11 bases. The V gene's germline CDR1 is SQVTM and CDR2 ANQGSEA. The CDR3 totals 15 residues. Here the CDR3 reads CSVGGLAGHGETLYF. The CDR3 DNA sequence: TGCAGCGTTGGAGGACTAGCGGGCCACGGAGAGACCCTGTACTTC.

The chain has TRBV5-1 and TRBJ2-7; D not resolved. The CDR3 runs 14 residues. With 4 bases removed from V and 3 bases from J, the gap between germline ends came to 14 bases. CDR1 is SGHRS and CDR2 is YFSETQ in the germline V gene. The CDR3 sequence: CASSQGSEIYEQYF. In DNA, the CDR3 is TGCGCCAGCAGCCAAGGATCGGAGATCTACGAGCAGTACTTC.

This clonotype has at least ten counts. The V and J genes are TRBV27 and TRBJ2-3; D gene unclear. With 2 bases removed from V and 7 bases from J, the gap between germline ends came to 10 bases. Germline V gives CDR1 MNHEY, CDR2 SMNVEV (reference sequence). The CDR3 sequence is 13 residues long. The CDR3 loop is CASSLGPMNTQYF. The CDR3 DNA follows: TGTGCCAGCAGTTTAGGTCCAATGAATACGCAGTATTTT.

This clonotype was observed at least ten times. The rearrangement uses TRBV11-1 and TRBJ1-1; D is uncertain. The CDR3 extends over 16 amino acids. CDR1 is SGHAT and CDR2 is FQDESV in the germline V gene (reference sequence). V lost 1 base and J 1 base, leaving 13 bases between the germline ends. The CDR3 reads CASSLVGISGNTEAFF. The CDR3 DNA reads TGTGCCAGCAGCTTAGTCGGCATCTCGGGGAACACTGAAGCTTTCTTT.

As to this clonotype: Just one base apart from a much larger clone, this may be a read error. The chain employs TRBV3-1 and TRBJ2-7; 9 nucleotides line up with TRBD2. The CDR3 is 16 residues long. CDR1 LGHDT and CDR2 YNNKEL come from the germline V gene (reference sequence). J lost 3 bases, V lost 0 bases, and 6 bases had no gene match. The chain's CDR3 is CASSQEETSGNYEQYF. The CDR3 DNA reads TGTGCCAGCAGCCAAGAAGAGACTAGCGGAAACTACGAGCAGTACTTC.

This clonotype was recorded many times. This chain connects TRBV7-9 to TRBJ2-7; unclear D gene. Trimming removed 2 bases from V and 3 bases from J, with 8 bases in between. The CDR3 has 13 residues. Looked up from germline, CDR1 is SEHNR and CDR2 is FQNEAQ (reference sequence). The CDR3 sequence: CASSLIASYEQYF. The DNA for the CDR3 is TGTGCCAGCAGCTTAATCGCCAGCTACGAGCAGTACTTC.

This clonotype was seen ten or more times. V gene TRBV11-2 combines with J gene TRBJ1-2; D unclear. Germline CDR1 and CDR2: SGHAT and FQNNGV. The CDR3 contains 14 residues. Trimming took 2 bases from V and 3 from J, leaving 10 bases between them. The CDR3 loop reads CASSLSLLDYGYTF. The CDR3 DNA sequence: TGTGCCAGCAGCTTAAGTCTGTTGGACTATGGCTACACCTTC. The full variable domain, in which reference TRBV11-2 and TRBJ1-2 provide the parts outside the CDR3, is EAGVAQSPRYKIIEKRQSVAFWCNPISGHATLYWYQQILGQGPKLLIQFQNNGVVDDSQLPKDRFSAERLKGVDSTLKIQPAKLEDSAVYLCASSLSLLDYGYTFGSGTRLTVV.

At least ten counts were recorded for this clonotype. This chain links TRBV5-1 with TRBJ2-3; 10 nucleotides match TRBD2. Germline CDR1 reads SGHRS; CDR2 reads YFSETQ. The ends lost 0 bases at V and 5 bases at J; junction bases unmatched: 6. The CDR3 extends over 16 amino acids. In nucleotides, the CDR3 is TGCGCCAGCAGCTTGGAAGGTAGCGGGAGGTTAGATACGCAGTATTTT. This sequence encodes CASSLEGSGRLDTQYF. The entire variable domain, with the rest obtained from reference TRBV5-1 and TRBJ2-3, is as follows: KAGVTQTPRYLIKTRGQQVTLSCSPISGHRSVSWYQQTPGQGLQFLFEYFSETQRNKGNFPGRFSGRQFSNSRSEMNVSTLELGDSALYLCASSLEGSGRLDTQYFGPGTRLTVL.

CDR3 in amino acids: CASSFQYGRVELFF. In DNA form, the CDR3 reads TGTGCCAGCAGCTTCCAATACGGGCGGGTTGAGCTGTTTTTT. The V call is TRBV11-3, the J call TRBJ2-2; D may be TRBD2 (5 bases). This CDR3 contains 14 residues. Trimming removed 3 bases at V and 11 bases at J, with 16 bases between. Germline loops: CDR1 SGHNT, CDR2 YENEEA.

This clonotype was found a few times. J is TRBJ2-1 and V is TRBV11-3; 8 bases line up with TRBD2. Germline CDR1 and CDR2: SGHNT and YENEEA. The CDR3 runs 16 residues. The J segment lost 9 bases and the V segment lost 1 base, leaving 11 bases of the junction unmatched. CDR3 sequence: CASSLGRTGGTVEQFF. CDR3 nucleotide sequence: TGTGCCAGCAGCTTAGGGCGAACGGGAGGGACGGTTGAGCAGTTCTTC.

This clonotype was observed many times. This chain uses TRBV2 with TRBJ1-4; no firm D call. Germline V gene sequence: CDR1 SNHLY, CDR2 FYNNEI. V lost 1 base and J 9 bases, leaving 0 bases between the germline ends. The CDR3 extends over 10 amino acids. The CDR3 DNA follows: TGTGCCAGCAGTGAAGAAAAACTGTTTTTT. It yields the protein CASSEEKLFF.

The chain recombines TRBV3-1 with TRBJ2-1; the D gene is possibly TRBD2 (5 bases). Between the trimmed V and J ends, which lost 1 base and 1 base, there was a span of 11 bases. This CDR3 contains 16 residues. Germline CDR1 LGHDT, CDR2 YNNKEL (reference sequence). The CDR3 spells CASSQVVGISYNEQFF. The DNA for the CDR3 is TGTGCCAGCAGCCAAGTGGTCGGGATATCCTACAATGAGCAGTTCTTC.

The table lists this clonotype with many counts. This chain connects TRBV6-1 to TRBJ2-7, with 11 bases identical to TRBD1. The ends lost 7 bases at V and 3 bases at J; junction bases unmatched: 5. The V gene's germline CDR1 is MNHNS and CDR2 SASEGT. There are 14 residues in the CDR3. The CDR3 is CASTPGTGGYEQYF. In DNA, the CDR3 is TGTGCCAGCACTCCCGGGACAGGGGGCTACGAGCAGTACTTC.

This clonotype has ten or more counts. The chain uses TRBV28 and TRBJ2-5; 12 bases align to TRBD1. The length of the CDR3 is 15 residues. Germline trimming cut 5 bases from V and 5 bases from J; bases unmatched to any gene: 6. Germline CDR1 MDHEN, CDR2 SYDVKM. The CDR3 DNA reads TGTGCCAGCAGTCGGGGACAGGGGGCGCGTGAGACCCAGTACTTC. This codes for CASSRGQGARETQYF.

Many counts were recorded for this clonotype. This chain uses TRBV3-1 with TRBJ1-2; D possibly corresponds to TRBD1 (6 bases). The germline V gene has CDR1 LGHDT and CDR2 YNNKEL (reference sequence). V was pared by 1 base and J by 3 bases, with 12 bases between. The CDR3 contains 15 residues. As DNA, the CDR3 is TGTGCCAGCAGCCAAGTAGGTTACAGGGACTATGGCTACACCTTC. As protein: CASSQVGYRDYGYTF.

This clonotype was detected only a few times. This chain connects TRBV6-5 to TRBJ1-1, with TRBD1 identical over 7 bases. After removal of 3 bases from V and 7 bases from J, the junction contained 14 bases not matched to a gene. Germline CDR1 is MNHEY and CDR2 is SVGAGI. The CDR3 contains 16 residues. The CDR3 here is CASSYDRVEYTGEAFF. CDR3 nucleotides: TGTGCCAGCAGTTATGACAGGGTGGAATACACTGGTGAAGCTTTCTTT.

This clonotype appeared many times. The V call is TRBV6-1, the J call TRBJ2-7; D is undetermined. Trimming shortened V by 4 bases and J by 2 bases, and 3 bases separated the two germline ends. Per germline, CDR1 MNHNS and CDR2 SASEGT. The CDR3 totals 11 residues. The CDR3 region has the DNA TGTGCCAGCAGTGGGACCTACGAGCAGTACTTC. It specifies CASSGTYEQYF.

This clonotype was detected ten times or more. CDR3 region: CASSPSNSQGRGNQPQHF. CDR3 in DNA: TGTGCCAGCAGTCCCTCCAACTCACAGGGGCGAGGCAATCAGCCCCAGCATTTT. The rearrangement links TRBV27 to TRBJ1-5, with TRBD1 matching 7 bases. Trimming removed 5 bases from V and 2 bases from J; junction bases left unmatched: 15. The CDR3 runs 18 residues. Germline V gives CDR1 MNHEY, CDR2 SMNVEV (reference sequence).

A note on this clonotype: It is likely a read error: a sequence one base away is far more abundant. The rearrangement joins TRBV20-1 to TRBJ2-3, with 8 bases lining up with TRBD2. Matching the DNA end better, TRBJ2-1 makes the J call doubtful. CDR1 and CDR2 (germline): DFQATT, SNEGSKA (reference sequence). The CDR3 spans 17 residues. The CDR3 DNA follows: TGCAGTGCTAGACGCCCTCGGGCTAGCGGGCTCTACAATGAGCAGTTCTTC. It translates to CSARRPRASGLYNEQFF.